This TCR beta chain is from a study of a mutant IDH1 vaccine in newly diagnosed glioma. Only in-frame clones appear in the TCRdb table, and some are missing; sequencing was by immunoSEQ multiplex PCR. The sample carries roughly 62,000 clones, roughly four fifths recorded once. Stated time point: week 5, during vaccination. Topical imiquimod accompanied each vaccine dose, which consisted of 300 ug of mutant IDH1 20-mer peptide. Trimming cost V 2 bases and J 4 bases; bases outside gene matches: 5. Per the germline V gene, CDR1 is MNHEY and CDR2 is SVGAGI. The CDR3 covers 14 residues. Turning to this clone: Its antigen is unidentified.

The sample here was PBMCs, taken from a glioma patient whose treatment included an IDH1 peptide vaccine. The chain uses TRBV6-5 and TRBJ2-7; TRBD2 agrees at 7 bases. The sequence was collected from a woman in her 50s with glioma. This CDR3 reads CASSYLRGVYEQYF. CDR3 nucleotide sequence: TGTGCCAGCAGTTACCTCCGGGGGGTGTACGAGCAGTACTTC.